This T cell receptor (beta chain) stems from a study of human T cells and chemical hapten exposure. Background on the study: Upper back patch tests used 0.01% DPC, scored after 6 days. General study results and limits: TCRs exceeding 1 in 1000 frequency stayed unchanged with DPC sensitization. PT1 expanded TCR counts and patch test score were linked, and their correlation was positive.

Germline V gene lookup returns CDR1 SGDLS and CDR2 YYNGEE. There are 14 residues in the CDR3. V was pared by 2 bases and J by 8 bases, with 6 bases of the junction left unmatched. As handled by the study authors: Counting gave a median of approximately 97,000 TCRs per sample, with values ranging from about 23,224 to 700,000. TCRdb ran MiXCR on the RACE reads and lists one entry per CDR3 protein. TCRdb's processing, not the authors' own work, is the source of the V and J calls. The table has about 57,000 distinct CDR3 sequences, 9.3% seen once; the top ten hold less than 15%. As to this clonotype: Its specificity is not known.

This sample's time point: patch test 1, 2 weeks after DPC sensitization. Sample treatment: therapeutic diphenylcyclopropenone sensitization with weekly scalp DPC. The J gene is TRBJ1-4, the V gene TRBV9; 7 bases match TRBD1. The sequence was obtained from a woman in her thirties or forties with alopecia areata. Some clones in this sample may be carry-over from other donors' samples. Sequences were derived from whole blood, sampled in connection with sensitization to the hapten diphenylcyclopropenone (DPC). CDR3 DNA sequence: TGTGCCAGCAGCGTCCTGACAGGGCGGGAAAAACTGTTTTTT. Encoded protein: CASSVLTGREKLFF.